This T cell receptor beta chain was sequenced in a study of blood T cell repertoires in COVID-19. Study in general: The United States, Italy and Spain supplied acute and convalescent COVID-19 samples. PBMCs, B-cell-depleted T cells, or T cells provided the cDNA or gDNA that made up the material.

As processed by the authors: From reference gene primer amplification, estimates of nucleated cell counts were derived. The table came from immunoSEQ multiplex PCR; TCRdb's copy has only in-frame clones and leaves some out. The V and J calls and clone size are taken from that table; D and trimming were inferred from the DNA. Among 150,000 or so clones listed, 82% were seen once. Germline V gene lookup returns CDR1 KGHDR and CDR2 SFDVKD. The CDR3 runs 14 residues. V gave up 6 bases and J gave up 9 bases; unmatched junction bases: 9. Seattle participants joined during active infection and were tracked over time.

The clonotype was recovered from a woman aged 40 to 50 with COVID-19, enrolled during active disease. The specimen was peripheral blood. V and J are TRBV24-1 and TRBJ2-1, with TRBD1 matching 8 bases. CDR3 amino acids: CATSPPDRAGEQFF. The CDR3, as DNA: TGTGCCACCAGTCCTCCGGACAGGGCGGGTGAGCAGTTCTTC.